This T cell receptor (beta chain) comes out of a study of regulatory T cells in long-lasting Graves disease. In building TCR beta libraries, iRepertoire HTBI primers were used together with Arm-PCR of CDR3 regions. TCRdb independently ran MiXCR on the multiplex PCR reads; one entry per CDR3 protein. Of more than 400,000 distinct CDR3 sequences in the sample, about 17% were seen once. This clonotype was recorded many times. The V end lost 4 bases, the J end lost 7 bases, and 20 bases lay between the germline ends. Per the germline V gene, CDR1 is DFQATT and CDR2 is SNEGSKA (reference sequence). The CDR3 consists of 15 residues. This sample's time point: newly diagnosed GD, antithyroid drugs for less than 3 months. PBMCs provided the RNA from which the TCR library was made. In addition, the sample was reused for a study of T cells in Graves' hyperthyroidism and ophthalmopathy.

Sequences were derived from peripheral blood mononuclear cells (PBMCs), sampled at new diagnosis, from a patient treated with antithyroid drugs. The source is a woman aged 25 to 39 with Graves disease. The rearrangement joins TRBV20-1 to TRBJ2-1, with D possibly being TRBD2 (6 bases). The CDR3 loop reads CSATTPAGGSNEQFF. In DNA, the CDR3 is TGCAGTGCTACCACCCCAGCTGGGGGGAGTAATGAGCAGTTCTTC.